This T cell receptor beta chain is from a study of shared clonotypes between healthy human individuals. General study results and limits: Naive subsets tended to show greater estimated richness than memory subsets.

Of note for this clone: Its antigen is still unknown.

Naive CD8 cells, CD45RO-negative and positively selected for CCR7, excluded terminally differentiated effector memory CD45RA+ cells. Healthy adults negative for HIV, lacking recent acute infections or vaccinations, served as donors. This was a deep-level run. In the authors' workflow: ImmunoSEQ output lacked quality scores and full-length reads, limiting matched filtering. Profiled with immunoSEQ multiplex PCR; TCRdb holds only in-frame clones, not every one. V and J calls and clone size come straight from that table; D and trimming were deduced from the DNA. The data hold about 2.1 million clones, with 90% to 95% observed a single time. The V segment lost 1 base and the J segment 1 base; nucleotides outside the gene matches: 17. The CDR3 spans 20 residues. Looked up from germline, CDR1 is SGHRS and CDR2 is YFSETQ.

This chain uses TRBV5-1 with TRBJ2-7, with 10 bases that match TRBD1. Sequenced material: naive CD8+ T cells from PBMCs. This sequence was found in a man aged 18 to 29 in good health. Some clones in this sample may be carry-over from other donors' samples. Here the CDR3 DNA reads TGCGCCAGCAGCTTGCGGCGACTGGGACAGGGGTCCCTCCTTTCCTACGAGCAGTACTTC. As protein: CASSLRRLGQGSLLSYEQYF.